These 26 T cell receptor beta chains share one sample of origin, sequenced in a study of identical twins. TCRdb re-called the 5' RACE reads with MiXCR, one entry per CDR3 protein. Among 700,000 or so distinct CDR3 sequences, 8.6% were seen once, and the ten largest hold roughly 0.9%. These data also featured in a second study, about yellow fever vaccine responses in identical twins.

The sample taken for sequencing was PBMCs. All receptors come from a woman aged 18-29 years in good health.

The V call is TRBV28, the J call TRBJ1-3, with a possible D match to TRBD1 (6 bases). This CDR3 is 12 amino acids long. Deletions cut 10 bases from V and 6 bases from J, with 13 bases between. Germline CDR1 MDHEN, CDR2 SYDVKM. The CDR3 DNA reads as TGTGCCACGAACAGGGATTTAAACACCATATATTTT. This sequence encodes CATNRDLNTIYF.

CDR3 sequence reads: CASSWGAGSYEQYF. CDR3 DNA sequence: TGTGCCAGCAGCTGGGGAGCGGGATCCTACGAGCAGTACTTC. The rearrangement links TRBV7-8 to TRBJ2-7, with 7 bases lining up with TRBD2. The V gene end was trimmed by 4 bases and the J gene end by 1 base; junction bases not matched to a gene: 4. The CDR3 sequence is 14 residues long. Germline V lookup: CDR1 SGHVS, CDR2 FQNEAQ.

A few counts support this clonotype. The J gene is TRBJ2-7, the V gene TRBV18; D may be TRBD1 (5 bases). Trimming shortened V by 6 bases and J by 3 bases, and 12 bases separated the two germline ends. Per the germline V gene, CDR1 is KGHSH and CDR2 is LQKENI. The CDR3 is 13 residues long. For the CDR3, the DNA is TGTGCCAGCTCGGCAGACAGCAACTACGAGCAGTACTTC. It encodes CASSADSNYEQYF.

Ten or more counts support this clonotype. The chain employs TRBV6-5 and TRBJ2-7; D not resolved. V dropped 4 bases and J dropped 0 bases, with 7 bases sitting between them. This CDR3 region has 13 residues. Per germline, CDR1 MNHEY and CDR2 SVGAGI. In nucleotides, the CDR3 is TGTGCCAGCAGTTTCTTTAGCTCCTACGAGCAGTACTTC. The encoded protein is CASSFFSSYEQYF.

Only a few counts were recorded for this clonotype. The chain recombines TRBV15 with TRBJ2-7, with a weak D call TRBD1 (5 bases). The CDR3 contains 15 residues. Trimming shortened V by 0 bases and J by 0 bases, and 9 bases separated the two germline ends. Germline-derived CDR1 and CDR2 are LNHNV and YYDKDF (reference sequence). The CDR3 sequence is CATSREVDTSYEQYF. The DNA for the CDR3 is TGTGCCACCAGCAGAGAGGTGGACACCTCCTACGAGCAGTACTTC. Looking up the rest from reference TRBV15 and TRBJ2-7 gives the full variable domain: DAMVIQNPRYQVTQFGKPVTLSCSQTLNHNVMYWYQQKSSQAPKLLFHYYDKDFNNEADTPDNFQSRRPNTSFCFLDIRSPGLGDTAMYLCATSREVDTSYEQYFGPGTRLTVT.

This clonotype was found a few times. The chain carries TRBV20-1 and TRBJ2-7; 8 bases fit TRBD2. Germline V lookup: CDR1 DFQATT, CDR2 SNEGSKA (reference sequence). V trimming: 4 bases; J trimming: 2 bases; junction bases outside the gene matches: 7. CDR3 length: 14 amino acids. The CDR3 region has the DNA TGCAGTGCTAACTTACTAGCGGAGACCTACGAGCAGTACTTC. It encodes CSANLLAETYEQYF.

The chain uses TRBV18 and TRBJ2-3; 8 bases match TRBD1. The trim removed 3 bases at V and 4 bases at J, leaving 6 bases unmatched. Germline V lookup: CDR1 KGHSH, CDR2 LQKENI. The CDR3 extends over 15 amino acids. The DNA for the CDR3 is TGTGCCAGCTCACCGCGACAGGGGAGGTCAGATACGCAGTATTTT. Its protein is CASSPRQGRSDTQYF.

The CDR3 region is CASRGQGEANVLTF. The CDR3 DNA reads TGTGCCAGCAGGGGACAGGGCGAGGCCAACGTCCTGACTTTC. The rearrangement uses TRBV12-3 or TRBV12-4 and TRBJ2-6; 9 bases are a match to TRBD1. The length of the CDR3 is 14 residues. J was trimmed by 6 bases and V by 6 bases; bases with no gene match: 3.

This clonotype was recorded a few times. The chain recombines TRBV19 with TRBJ2-3; D gene uncertain. This CDR3 has 14 residues. Between the trimmed V and J ends, which lost 3 bases and 2 bases, there was a span of 9 bases. Germline V gene data show CDR1 as LNHDA and CDR2 as SQIVND (reference sequence). This CDR3 is CASSISSYTDTQYF. CDR3 in DNA: TGTGCCAGTAGTATTAGCAGCTACACAGATACGCAGTATTTT.

Ten or more counts support this clonotype. The chain is built from TRBV27 and TRBJ2-7; possible D gene TRBD1, 5 bases. CDR1 MNHEY and CDR2 SMNVEV come from the germline V gene (reference sequence). V lost 7 bases, J lost 4 bases, and 14 bases lay in between. The CDR3 covers 13 residues. The CDR3 DNA reads TGTGCCAGCACCTTAAGTAGGGGATACGAGCAGTACTTC. As protein: CASTLSRGYEQYF.

Ten or more counts support this clonotype. The V and J genes are TRBV25-1 and TRBJ2-1; no clear D. Trimming removed 7 bases at V and 6 bases at J, with 7 bases between. In germline, CDR1 is MGHDK, CDR2 SYGVNS. This CDR3 has 11 amino acids. The CDR3 loop is CASTRSNEQFF. In DNA, the CDR3 is TGTGCCAGCACCCGGTCCAATGAGCAGTTCTTC.

Ten or more counts support this clonotype. V is TRBV7-9 and J is TRBJ2-1; tentatively, D is TRBD2 (5 bases). Germline V gene data show CDR1 as SEHNR and CDR2 as FQNEAQ (reference sequence). Trimming left V 2 bases short and J 5 bases short, with 13 bases between. The CDR3 extends over 15 amino acids. CDR3 residues: CASSLSTRLHNEQFF. CDR3 DNA sequence: TGTGCCAGCAGCTTAAGCACCAGACTACACAATGAGCAGTTCTTC.

This clonotype has a handful of counts. The chain couples TRBV25-1 to TRBJ2-6; no clear D gene. The CDR3 covers 15 residues. The ends were cut back, 2 bases at V and 0 bases at J, with 5 bases in the middle. CDR1 is MGHDK, CDR2 SYGVNS, per germline. The CDR3 region is CASSERSSGANVLTF. CDR3 sequence (DNA): TGTGCCAGCAGTGAAAGGAGCTCTGGGGCCAACGTCCTGACTTTC.

There are many counts of this clonotype. The rearrangement joins TRBV7-6 to TRBJ2-3; D gene unclear. Per germline, CDR1 SGHVS and CDR2 FNYEAQ. V lost 1 base and J 2 bases, leaving 22 bases between the germline ends. This CDR3 has 19 amino acids. Here the CDR3 reads CASSLGFGFQSTHTDTQYF. Written as DNA, the CDR3 is TGTGCCAGCAGCTTAGGGTTTGGCTTTCAATCGACACACACAGATACGCAGTATTTT.

V gene TRBV15 combines with J gene TRBJ2-7; D gene ambiguous. V lost 5 bases to trimming and J lost 6 bases, with 14 bases between them. Germline loops: CDR1 LNHNV, CDR2 YYDKDF (reference sequence). This CDR3 has 13 amino acids. This chain's CDR3 is CATSGALSFEQYF. The CDR3 nucleotides read TGTGCCACCAGCGGCGCTCTGTCGTTCGAGCAGTACTTC. Full variable domain (rest looked up from reference TRBV15 and TRBJ2-7): DAMVIQNPRYQVTQFGKPVTLSCSQTLNHNVMYWYQQKSSQAPKLLFHYYDKDFNNEADTPDNFQSRRPNTSFCFLDIRSPGLGDTAMYLCATSGALSFEQYFGPGTRLTVT.

The sample holds many counts of this clonotype. The chain is built from TRBV12-3 or TRBV12-4 and TRBJ2-5, with 8 bases fitting TRBD1. The CDR3 is 14 amino acids. The V gene end was trimmed by 4 bases and the J gene end by 1 base; junction bases not matched to a gene: 2. The CDR3 protein is CASSWDRTQETQYF. The CDR3 DNA reads as TGTGCCAGCAGTTGGGACAGGACCCAAGAGACCCAGTACTTC.

This clonotype was observed at least ten times. The chain joins TRBV4-3 to TRBJ2-3; TRBD2 might be the D (7 bases). Germline values: CDR1 LGHNA, CDR2 YSLEER. The CDR3 contains 17 residues. V was clipped by 0 bases and J by 3 bases, with 16 bases between them. The CDR3 spells CASSQDGGGRDTDTQYF. The DNA for the CDR3 is TGCGCCAGCAGCCAAGATGGGGGCGGGAGAGATACAGATACGCAGTATTTT.

This clonotype was observed a few times. The chain links TRBV11-1 to TRBJ2-2; no clear D gene. Germline lookup yields CDR1 SGHAT and CDR2 FQDESV (reference sequence). The CDR3 is 19 residues long. V lost 2 bases and J 3 bases, leaving 22 bases between the germline ends. CDR3 DNA sequence: TGTGCCAGCAGCTTACCCCACCTTGAATCAAACAAGGACACCGGGGAGCTGTTTTTT. Translation: CASSLPHLESNKDTGELFF.

At least ten counts were recorded for this clonotype. The chain is built from TRBV6-5 and TRBJ2-3; tentative D call: TRBD2 (5 bases). There are 17 residues in the CDR3. The V gene lost 0 bases and the J gene lost 4 bases, with 17 bases spanning the gap. CDR1 is MNHEY, CDR2 SVGAGI, per germline. The CDR3 loop is CASSYSPGSDYADTQYF. The CDR3 DNA follows: TGTGCCAGCAGTTACTCACCTGGGAGCGATTATGCAGATACGCAGTATTTT.

This clonotype appeared many times. The J gene is TRBJ2-1, the V gene TRBV10-3, with 8 bases aligning to TRBD2. Germline V CDR1 and CDR2: ENHRY, SYGVKD. This CDR3 is built from 14 residues. Unmatched junction bases numbered 3, after V lost 4 bases and J lost 4 bases. The CDR3 DNA sequence: TGTGCCATCAGTGGTAGCGGGGCTTACAATGAGCAGTTCTTC. Translation: CAISGSGAYNEQFF.

This clonotype was observed at least ten times. The chain couples TRBV12-3 or TRBV12-4 to TRBJ2-3; the D gene is possibly TRBD1 (6 bases). This CDR3 contains 13 residues. Trimming shortened V by 6 bases and J by 3 bases, and 10 bases separated the two germline ends. CDR3 amino acids: CASSSRGTDTQYF. CDR3 in DNA: TGTGCCAGCAGCTCCAGGGGAACAGATACGCAGTATTTT.

This clonotype came up a few times. The rearrangement links TRBV24-1 to TRBJ2-3; 12 bases agree with TRBD2. Per the germline V gene, CDR1 is KGHDR and CDR2 is SFDVKD. J lost 7 bases, V lost 8 bases, and 3 bases had no gene match. This CDR3 has 13 amino acids. Here the CDR3 reads CATTTSGSNTQYF. The CDR3 region has the DNA TGTGCCACCACGACTAGCGGGAGTAATACGCAGTATTTT.

The genes are TRBV10-1 and TRBJ2-7, with unresolved D. The CDR3 totals 18 residues. Trimming took off 0 bases at V and 0 bases at J, with 18 bases between the two ends. Germline V lookup: CDR1 WNHNN, CDR2 SYGVQD (reference sequence). The chain's CDR3 is CASSESTNRAKSSYEQYF. The CDR3 DNA sequence: TGCGCCAGCAGTGAGTCGACCAACCGGGCGAAAAGCTCCTACGAGCAGTACTTC.

This clonotype was seen only a few times. CDR3 in amino acids: CASSISLQGSPLHF. The CDR3 nucleotides read TGTGCCAGCAGTATTAGCCTACAGGGGTCACCCCTCCACTTT. This chain connects TRBV12-3 or TRBV12-4 to TRBJ1-6; TRBD1 agrees at 7 bases. This CDR3 is 14 amino acids long. With V trimmed by 5 bases and J by 10 bases, 8 bases remained unmatched.

The chain employs TRBV5-1 and TRBJ1-2; D remains unclear. The germline V and J ends were trimmed by 0 bases and 6 bases, with 6 bases remaining between them. The CDR3 totals 12 residues. Germline CDR1 reads SGHRS; CDR2 reads YFSETQ. CDR3 bases: TGCGCCAGCAGCTTGGACCAAAATGGCTACACCTTC. It translates to CASSLDQNGYTF.

This rearrangement joins TRBV6-5 to TRBJ2-2; 11 bases are shared with TRBD2. The V gene end was trimmed by 4 bases and the J gene end by 1 base; junction bases not matched to a gene: 2. Germline loops: CDR1 MNHEY, CDR2 SVGAGI. The CDR3 is made up of 16 amino acids. CDR3 in DNA: TGTGCCAGCAGTTGGGGGACTAGCGGGAACACCGGGGAGCTGTTTTTT. This sequence encodes CASSWGTSGNTGELFF.